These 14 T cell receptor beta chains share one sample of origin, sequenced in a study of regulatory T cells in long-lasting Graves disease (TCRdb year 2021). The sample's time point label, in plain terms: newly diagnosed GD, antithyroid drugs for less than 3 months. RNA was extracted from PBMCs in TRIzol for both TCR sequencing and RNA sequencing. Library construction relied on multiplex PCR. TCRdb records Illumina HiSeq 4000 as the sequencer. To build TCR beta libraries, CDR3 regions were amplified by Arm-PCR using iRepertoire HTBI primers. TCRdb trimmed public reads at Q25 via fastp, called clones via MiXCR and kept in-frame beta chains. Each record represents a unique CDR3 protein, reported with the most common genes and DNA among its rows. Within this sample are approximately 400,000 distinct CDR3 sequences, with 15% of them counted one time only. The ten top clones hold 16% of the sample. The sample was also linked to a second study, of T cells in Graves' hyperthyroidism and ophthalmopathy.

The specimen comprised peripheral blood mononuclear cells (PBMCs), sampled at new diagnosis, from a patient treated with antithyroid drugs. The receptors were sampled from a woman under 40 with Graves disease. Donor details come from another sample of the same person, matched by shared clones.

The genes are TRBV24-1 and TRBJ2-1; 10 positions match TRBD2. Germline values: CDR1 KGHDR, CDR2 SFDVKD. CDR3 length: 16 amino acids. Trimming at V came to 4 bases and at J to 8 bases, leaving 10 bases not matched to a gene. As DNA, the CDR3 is TGTGCCACCAGTGACCGGGCTAGCGGGAGATACGATGAGCAGTTCTTC. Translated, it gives CATSDRASGRYDEQFF.

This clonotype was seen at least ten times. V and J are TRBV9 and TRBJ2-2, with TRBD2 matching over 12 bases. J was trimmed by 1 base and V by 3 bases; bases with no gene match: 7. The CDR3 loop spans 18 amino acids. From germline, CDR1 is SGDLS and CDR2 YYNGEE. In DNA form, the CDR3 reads TGTGCCAGCAGCGCAAGGACTAGCGGGGATAAGAACACCGGGGAGCTGTTTTTT. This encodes CASSARTSGDKNTGELFF.

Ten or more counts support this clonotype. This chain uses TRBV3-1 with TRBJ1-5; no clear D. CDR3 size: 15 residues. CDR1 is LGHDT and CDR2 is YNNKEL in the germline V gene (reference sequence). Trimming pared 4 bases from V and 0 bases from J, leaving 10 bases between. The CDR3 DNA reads TGTGCCAGCAGCCCCGGACGGAATAGCAATCAGCCCCAGCATTTT. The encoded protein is CASSPGRNSNQPQHF.

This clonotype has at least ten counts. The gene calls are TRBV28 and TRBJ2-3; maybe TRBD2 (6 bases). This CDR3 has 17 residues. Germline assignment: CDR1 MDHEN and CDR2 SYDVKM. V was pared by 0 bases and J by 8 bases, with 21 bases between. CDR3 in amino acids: CASSLWTSAEFGRTQYF. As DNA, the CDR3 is TGTGCCAGCAGTTTATGGACTAGTGCCGAGTTTGGGCGTACGCAGTATTTT.

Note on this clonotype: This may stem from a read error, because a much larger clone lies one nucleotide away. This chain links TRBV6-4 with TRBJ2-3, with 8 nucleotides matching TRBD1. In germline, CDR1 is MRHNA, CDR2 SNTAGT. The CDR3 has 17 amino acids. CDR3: CASSADRGETSTDAQYF. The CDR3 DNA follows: TGTGCCAGCAGTGCTGACAGGGGAGAAACTAGCACAGATGCGCAGTATTTT.

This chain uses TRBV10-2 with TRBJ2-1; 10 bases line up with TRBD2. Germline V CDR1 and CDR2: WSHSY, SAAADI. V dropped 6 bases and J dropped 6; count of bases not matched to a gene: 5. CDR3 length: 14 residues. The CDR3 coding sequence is TGCGCCAGCAGCCGGGGACTAGCGAGCAATGAGCAGTTCTTC. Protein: CASSRGLASNEQFF.

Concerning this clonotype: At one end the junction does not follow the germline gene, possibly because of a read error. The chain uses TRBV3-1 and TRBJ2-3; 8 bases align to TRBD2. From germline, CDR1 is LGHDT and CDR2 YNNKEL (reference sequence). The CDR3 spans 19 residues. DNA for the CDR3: TGTGCCTGCAGCCAATATCTACTAGCGGATTCGGATGCCACAGATACGCAGTATTTT. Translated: CACSQYLLADSDATDTQYF.

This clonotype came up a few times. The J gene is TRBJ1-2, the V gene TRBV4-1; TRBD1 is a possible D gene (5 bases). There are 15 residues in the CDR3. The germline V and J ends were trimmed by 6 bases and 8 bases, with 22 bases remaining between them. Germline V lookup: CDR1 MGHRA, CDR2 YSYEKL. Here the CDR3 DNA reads TGCGCCAGCAGAAGTGCGGGACTCCTTGGACGGGGCTACACCTTC. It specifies CASRSAGLLGRGYTF.

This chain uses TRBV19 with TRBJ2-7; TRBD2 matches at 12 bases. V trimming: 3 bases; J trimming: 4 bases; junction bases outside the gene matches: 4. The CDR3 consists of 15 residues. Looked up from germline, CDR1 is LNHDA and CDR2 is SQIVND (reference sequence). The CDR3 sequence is CASSMAGTSGYEQYF. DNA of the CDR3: TGTGCCAGTAGTATGGCCGGGACTAGCGGGTACGAGCAGTACTTC. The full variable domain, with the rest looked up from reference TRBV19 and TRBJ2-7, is DGGITQSPKYLFRKEGQNVTLSCEQNLNHDAMYWYRQDPGQGLRLIYYSQIVNDFQKGDIAEGYSVSREKKESFPLTVTSAQKNPTAFYLCASSMAGTSGYEQYFGPGTRLTVT.

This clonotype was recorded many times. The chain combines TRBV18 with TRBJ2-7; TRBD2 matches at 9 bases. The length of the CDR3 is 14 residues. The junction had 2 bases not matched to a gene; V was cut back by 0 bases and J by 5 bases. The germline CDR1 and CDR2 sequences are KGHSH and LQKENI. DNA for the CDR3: TGTGCCAGCTCACCACCGGCTAGCGGGGACGAGCAGTACTTC. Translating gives CASSPPASGDEQYF.

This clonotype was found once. CDR3 protein: CASSDRQRDSPLHF. Written as DNA, the CDR3 is TGTGCCAGCAGTGATCGGCAGAGAGATTCACCCCTCCACTTT. The chain employs TRBV25-1 and TRBJ1-6; D is undetermined. Germline V gives CDR1 MGHDK, CDR2 SYGVNS. The CDR3 totals 14 residues. The V end was cut by 3 bases, the J end by 8 bases, with 11 bases between.

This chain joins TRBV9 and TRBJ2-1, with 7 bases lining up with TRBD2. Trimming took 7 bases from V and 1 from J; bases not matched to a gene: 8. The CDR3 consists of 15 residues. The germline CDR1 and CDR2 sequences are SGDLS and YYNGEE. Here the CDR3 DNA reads TGTGCCAGCCAACCCGGGACTACGTCCTACAATGAGCAGTTCTTC. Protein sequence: CASQPGTTSYNEQFF. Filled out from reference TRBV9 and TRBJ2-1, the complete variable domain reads DSGVTQTPKHLITATGQRVTLRCSPRSGDLSVYWYQQSLDQGLQFLIQYYNGEERAKGNILERFSAQQFPDLHSELNLSSLELGDSALYFCASQPGTTSYNEQFFGPGTRLTVL.

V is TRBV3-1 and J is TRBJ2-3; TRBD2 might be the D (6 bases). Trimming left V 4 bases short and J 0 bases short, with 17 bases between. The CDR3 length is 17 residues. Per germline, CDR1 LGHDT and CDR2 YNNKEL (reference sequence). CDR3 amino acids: CASSRYFLASSTDTQYF. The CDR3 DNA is TGTGCCAGCAGCCGGTACTTTCTAGCGTCTAGCACAGATACGCAGTATTTT.

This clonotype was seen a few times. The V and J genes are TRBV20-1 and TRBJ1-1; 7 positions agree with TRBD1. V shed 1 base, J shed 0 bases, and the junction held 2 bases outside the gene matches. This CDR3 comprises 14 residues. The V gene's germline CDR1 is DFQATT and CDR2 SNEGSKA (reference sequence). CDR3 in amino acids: CSARGGTVNTEAFF. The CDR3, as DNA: TGCAGTGCTAGAGGTGGGACAGTGAACACTGAAGCTTTCTTT.